These 9 T cell receptor beta chains were all obtained from the same sample, sequenced in a study of T cells in women clearing cervical HPV infection. The repertoire was sequenced with immunoSEQ multiplex PCR; TCRdb's copy has only in-frame clones and lacks some. This repertoire includes under 20,000 clones. Sequenced input: blood buffy coat. The source is a woman aged 18 to 75 with a cervical HPV16 infection that either progressed to CIN3+ or cleared (not recorded which).

Remarks on this clone: The read halts 3 residues ahead of the CDR3 end, with the missing end drawn from the germline J gene. The V gene is TRBV5-1, the J gene TRBJ1-5; weak D call: TRBD1 (5 bases). The CDR3 length is 15 residues. V lost 1 base, J lost 4 bases, and 12 bases lay in between. Germline loops: CDR1 SGHRS, CDR2 YFSETQ. The CDR3 spells CASSLWWGGNQPQHF. Partial CDR3 DNA: TGCGCCAGCAGCTTGTGGTGGGGGGGGAATCAGCCC.

Regarding this clone: The read terminates 3 residues ahead of where the CDR3 ends, so the germline J gene completes it. This rearrangement joins TRBV6-2 or TRBV6-3 to TRBJ2-3, with 14 bases identical to TRBD2. V lost 7 bases, J lost 6 bases, and 6 bases stayed unmatched. Germline assignment: CDR1 MNHEY and CDR2 SVGEGT. CDR3 length equals 15 residues. CDR3 DNA, as far as it was read: TGTGCCAGCAAGGCGACTAGCGGGGGGGCGGATACG. This gives the protein CASKATSGGADT. The full CDR3 sequence reads CASKATSGGADTQYF.

In regard to this clone: The read finishes 3 residues shy of the CDR3 end, and the germline J gene is used to complete it. J is TRBJ2-1 and V is TRBV18, with TRBD2 matching over 9 bases. This CDR3 comprises 15 residues. Germline V gene lookup returns CDR1 KGHSH and CDR2 LQKENI. The junction had 6 bases not matched to a gene; V was cut back by 4 bases and J by 5 bases. The CDR3 spells CASSLSGGGHNEQFF. The sequenced part of the CDR3 DNA is TGTGCCAGCTCACTTAGCGGGGGCGGGCACAATGAG.

The CDR3 bases that were read are TGTGCCAGCAGCACTCCAGGGGGCGAG. It encodes CASSTPGGE. The full CDR3 sequence reads CASSTPGGEQYF. The V and J genes are TRBV7-9 and TRBJ2-7, with TRBD1 matching 7 bases. The missing CDR3 end, 3 residues past where the read stops, is filled in from the germline J gene. Germline V CDR1 and CDR2: SEHNR, FQNEAQ (reference sequence). Trimming removed 5 bases from V and 6 bases from J; junction bases left unmatched: 4. The length of the CDR3 is 12 residues.

Concerning this clone itself: From the germline J gene comes the end of the CDR3, since the read stops 3 residues before it. The rearrangement links TRBV19 to TRBJ2-5; the D gene is possibly TRBD1 (6 bases). Trimming left V 5 bases short and J 2 bases short, with 12 bases between. The CDR3 sequence is 14 residues long. CDR1 is LNHDA and CDR2 is SQIVND in the germline V gene (reference sequence). CDR3 bases read: TGTGCCAGTAGTTTTCAGGGGAAACAAGAGACC. Residues: CASSFQGKQET. The full CDR3 protein is CASSFQGKQETQYF.

The part of the CDR3 DNA that was read is TGTGCCAGCAGTGAAAGGGCTAGCGGGGGGTACCCCCGGGAGACC. Its translation is CASSERASGGYPRET. The full CDR3 reads CASSERASGGYPRETQYF. The chain carries TRBV6-1 and TRBJ2-5; 11 bases agree with TRBD2. Coverage ceases 3 residues before the CDR3 finishes, and the germline J gene fills in the end. The CDR3 has 18 residues. CDR1 is MNHNS and CDR2 is SASEGT in the germline V gene. Germline trimming cut 2 bases from V and 5 bases from J; bases unmatched to any gene: 13.

Comments on this clone: The sequence runs out 3 residues before the end of the CDR3; the remainder is reconstructed from the germline J gene. The rearrangement joins TRBV19 to TRBJ1-2, with 7 bases that match TRBD1. Trimming at V came to 6 bases and at J to 4 bases, leaving 8 bases not matched to a gene. This CDR3 is 14 amino acids long. The V gene's germline CDR1 is LNHDA and CDR2 SQIVND (reference sequence). The CDR3 loop reads CASRTGTTGYGYTF. CDR3 DNA (partial): TGTGCCAGTAGGACAGGGACGACCGGCTATGGC.

Concerning this clone itself: Read data end 3 residues before the CDR3 end; the end is taken from the germline J gene. V usage is TRBV2 and J usage is TRBJ1-5; 8 bases align to TRBD1. Losses at the gene ends were 6 bases for V and 3 bases for J; bases not matched to a gene: 1. The CDR3 has 13 residues. Germline assignment: CDR1 SNHLY and CDR2 FYNNEI. The CDR3 bases that were read are TGTGCCAGCAGGGGACAGGCCAATCAGCCC. This sequence encodes CASRGQANQP. The full CDR3 reads CASRGQANQPQHF.

For this clone: The read ends 3 residues early relative to the CDR3; the germline J gene fills the gap. V usage is TRBV2 and J usage is TRBJ2-3; 9 nucleotides align to TRBD1. V shed 7 bases, J shed 3 bases, and the junction held 2 bases outside the gene matches. Germline assignment: CDR1 SNHLY and CDR2 FYNNEI. The CDR3 consists of 13 residues. CDR3 sequence reads: CASTGQGTDTQYF. The sequenced part of the CDR3 DNA is TGTGCCAGCACCGGACAGGGGACAGATACG.